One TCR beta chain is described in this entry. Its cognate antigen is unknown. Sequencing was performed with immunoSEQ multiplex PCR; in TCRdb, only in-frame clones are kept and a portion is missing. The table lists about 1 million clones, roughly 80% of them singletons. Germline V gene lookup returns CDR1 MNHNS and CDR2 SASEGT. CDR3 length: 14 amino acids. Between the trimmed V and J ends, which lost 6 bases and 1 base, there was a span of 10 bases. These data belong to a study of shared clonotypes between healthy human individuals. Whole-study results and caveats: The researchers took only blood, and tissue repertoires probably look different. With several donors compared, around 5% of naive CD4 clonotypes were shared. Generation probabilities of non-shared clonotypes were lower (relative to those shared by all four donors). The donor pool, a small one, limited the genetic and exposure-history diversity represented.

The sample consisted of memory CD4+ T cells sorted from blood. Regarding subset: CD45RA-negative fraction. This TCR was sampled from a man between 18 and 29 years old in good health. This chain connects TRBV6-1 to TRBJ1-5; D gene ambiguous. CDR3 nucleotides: TGTGCCAGCAGGGGATCCGTAAGCAATCAGCCCCAGCATTTT. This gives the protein CASRGSVSNQPQHF.